This is a list of T cell receptor beta chains from one sample in a study of glioma-infiltrating T cells after dendritic cell vaccination. Repertoires were generated with immunoSEQ multiplex PCR, while TCRdb's copy carries only in-frame clones and drops some. The table has approximately 82,000 clones, around 90% seen once. The sequenced sample was blood, obtained before dendritic cell vaccination. These receptor sequences come from a human donor with glioblastoma. The CDR3 runs from the conserved cysteine through the conserved F or W. D genes are given only for firm matches. Clone size appears in some rows only: once, few, many, or a class for an expanded clone.

D	size	J	length	V	CDR3	DNA
TRBD1	once	TRBJ2-7	14	TRBV2	CASRRDRVLDEQYF	TGTGCCAGCAGGAGGGACAGGGTCCTCGACGAGCAGTACTTC
NA	NA	TRBJ1-1	15	TRBV4-2	CASSQGWGGDTEAFF	TGTGCCAGCAGCCAAGGGTGGGGGGGAGACACTGAAGCTTTCTTT
NA	NA	TRBJ1-2	13	TRBV5-4	CASSLAENYGYTF	TGTGCCAGCAGCTTGGCCGAGAACTATGGCTACACCTTC
NA	NA	TRBJ1-1	13	TRBV30	CAWSPPVNTEAFF	TGTGCCTGGAGTCCGCCGGTGAACACTGAAGCTTTCTTT
TRBD1	NA	TRBJ1-3	14	TRBV6-5	CASSRQGTGNTIYF	TGTGCCAGCAGCCGACAGGGGACCGGAAACACCATATATTTT
NA	NA	TRBJ2-5	13	TRBV6-1	CASKGVGVKTQYF	TGTGCCAGCAAGGGAGTAGGCGTGAAGACCCAGTACTTC
TRBD2	NA	TRBJ2-5	13	TRBV7-2	CASSSLAGAFQYF	TGTGCCAGCAGCTCCTTAGCGGGGGCCTTTCAGTACTTC
TRBD1	NA	TRBJ2-3	20	TRBV2	CASIQGQGTTQVGITYTQYF	TGTGCCAGCATCCAGGGACAGGGGACAACCCAGGTCGGGATTACATACACGCAGTATTTT
NA	NA	TRBJ1-5	14	TRBV5-5	CASSLGTSNQPQHF	TGTGCCAGCAGCCTGGGGACAAGCAATCAGCCCCAGCATTTT
NA	NA	TRBJ1-2	14	TRBV19	CASSIVGGNYGYTF	TGTGCCAGTAGTATAGTAGGCGGAAACTATGGCTACACCTTC
NA	NA	TRBJ2-5	15	TRBV5-1	CASSLAPGEHETQYF	TGCGCCAGCAGCTTGGCCCCGGGAGAGCACGAGACCCAGTACTTC
NA	NA	TRBJ1-2	14	TRBV27	CASSLSTSGGGYTF	TGTGCCAGCAGTTTGTCGACTTCGGGGGGGGGCTACACCTTC
NA	NA	TRBJ2-7	12	TRBV6-5	CASSGRTYEQYF	TGTGCCAGTTCCGGGAGAACCTACGAGCAGTACTTC
NA	NA	TRBJ1-5	16	TRBV15	CATSTGLGLSNQPQHF	TGTGCCACCAGCACCGGGCTGGGACTTAGCAATCAGCCCCAGCATTTT
TRBD2	NA	TRBJ2-4	18	TRBV4-1	CASSHGLASGTLQNIQYF	TGCGCCAGCAGCCATGGACTAGCCTCCGGGACCCTCCAAAACATTCAGTACTTC
TRBD1	few	TRBJ2-2	14	TRBV2	CASSGQGSTGELFF	TGTGCCAGCAGTGGACAGGGCAGCACCGGGGAGCTGTTTTTT
TRBD1	NA	TRBJ2-5	16	TRBV11-2	CASSPRQGASQETQYF	TGTGCCAGCAGCCCGAGACAGGGGGCTAGCCAAGAGACCCAGTACTTC
NA	NA	TRBJ1-1	13	TRBV11-2	CASSLGQNTEAFF	TGTGCCAGCAGCTTAGGGCAAAACACTGAAGCTTTCTTT
NA	once	TRBJ2-7	14	TRBV14	CASSQSATPHEQYF	TGTGCCAGCAGCCAATCGGCGACTCCACACGAGCAGTACTTC
TRBD2	once	TRBJ2-1	17	TRBV18	CASSPPGLAGGPTEQFF	TGTGCCAGCTCACCACCGGGACTAGCGGGGGGCCCTACCGAGCAGTTCTTC
TRBD2	NA	TRBJ2-7	12	TRBV7-9	CAAGGVADEQYF	TGTGCCGCCGGGGGGGTGGCGGACGAGCAGTACTTC
NA	NA	TRBJ2-3	13	TRBV4-2	CASSGVSTDTQYF	TGTGCCAGCAGCGGAGTTAGCACAGATACGCAGTATTTT
NA	NA	TRBJ1-1	13	TRBV2	CASRADRNTEAFF	TGTGCCAGCCGGGCGGACAGGAACACTGAAGCTTTCTTT
TRBD1	NA	TRBJ1-4	14	TRBV27	CASSLLGGREKLFF	TGTGCCAGCAGTTTATTAGGGGGCAGGGAAAAACTGTTTTTT
TRBD1	NA	TRBJ2-7	16	TRBV6-5	CASSYEQGAPSIEQYF	TGTGCCAGCAGTTACGAACAGGGGGCCCCCTCCATCGAGCAGTACTTC
NA	NA	TRBJ1-1	13	TRBV11-2	CASSFGGATEAFF	TGTGCCAGCAGCTTTGGGGGGGCCACTGAAGCTTTCTTT
TRBD1	NA	TRBJ1-1	15	TRBV18	CASSPVDRYYTEAFF	TGTGCCAGCTCACCAGTGGACAGGTATTACACTGAAGCTTTCTTT
NA	few	TRBJ1-1	14	TRBV10-2	CASSDLLGGTEAFF	TGCGCCAGCAGTGATCTCCTCGGAGGCACTGAAGCTTTCTTT
TRBD1	NA	TRBJ2-7	14	TRBV9	CASSRRQGAYEQYF	TGTGCCAGCAGTCGGAGACAGGGGGCCTACGAGCAGTACTTC
NA	NA	TRBJ1-2	15	TRBV9	CASSVGEGSFYGYTF	TGTGCCAGCAGCGTAGGGGAGGGGTCTTTTTATGGCTACACCTTC
NA	NA	TRBJ2-7	15	TRBV6-5	CASSHRSSPSYEQYF	TGTGCCAGCAGCCACCGTTCCAGTCCCTCCTACGAGCAGTACTTC
NA	NA	TRBJ1-2	12	TRBV30	CAWAPFSYGYTF	TGTGCCTGGGCCCCTTTTAGCTATGGCTACACCTTC
NA	once	TRBJ2-5	13	TRBV27	CASSPRAQETQYF	TGTGCCAGCTCTCCAAGAGCGCAAGAGACCCAGTACTTC
TRBD2	once	TRBJ2-5	14	TRBV25-1	CASSFSGSGETQYF	TGTGCCAGCAGTTTTAGCGGGAGCGGTGAGACCCAGTACTTC
NA	NA	TRBJ2-2	13	TRBV19	CASSRIETGELFF	TGTGCCAGTAGTAGAATAGAGACCGGGGAGCTGTTTTTT
TRBD1	NA	TRBJ2-5	15	TRBV30	CAWSVQGARKETQYF	TGTGCCTGGAGTGTACAGGGGGCTCGAAAAGAGACCCAGTACTTC
TRBD1	NA	TRBJ1-5	18	TRBV19	CASSIEETGDSSDQPQHF	TGTGCCAGTAGTATAGAGGAGACAGGGGACAGTTCCGATCAGCCCCAGCATTTT
TRBD1	NA	TRBJ2-7	15	TRBV7-9	CASSLSTGDIHEQYF	TGTGCCAGCAGCTTGAGCACAGGGGATATACACGAGCAGTACTTC
TRBD2	NA	TRBJ2-1	13	TRBV7-2	CASSLMGGGPWFF	TGTGCCAGCAGCTTAATGGGGGGAGGGCCTTGGTTCTTC
NA	NA	TRBJ2-6	14	TRBV29-1	CSVESRAGANVLTF	TGCAGCGTTGAAAGCAGGGCTGGGGCCAACGTCCTGACTTTC